A selection of T cell receptor beta chains follows, all from one sample in a study of monozygotic twins with cystic fibrosis. Method: immunoSEQ multiplex PCR; TCRdb's copy keeps in-frame clones and lacks some. Among some 22,000 clones listed, less than 98% were seen once. The sample taken for sequencing was blood. The receptor set was obtained from a girl aged 5-17 years with cystic fibrosis. Both conserved end residues are part of each CDR3. Each record gives: D gene, J gene, CDR3 length, clone size, V gene, CDR3 protein, CDR3 DNA. D genes are given only for firm matches. The size of a clone is reported for some rows only, either as once, few or many, or as a class for expanded clones.

D: NA; J: TRBJ2-3; length: 14; size: NA; V: TRBV28; CDR3: CASSFWRSTDTQYF; DNA: TGTGCCAGCAGTTTCTGGCGGAGCACAGATACGCAGTATTTT
D: NA; J: TRBJ2-2; length: 14; size: NA; V: TRBV6-5; CDR3: CASQGQGGTGELFF; DNA: TGTGCCAGCCAAGGCCAGGGTGGTACCGGGGAGCTGTTTTTT
D: NA; J: TRBJ1-2; length: 12; size: once; V: TRBV2; CDR3: CASTWDIYGYTF; DNA: TGTGCCAGCACCTGGGACATCTATGGCTACACCTTC
D: TRBD2; J: TRBJ2-1; length: 15; size: NA; V: TRBV5-4; CDR3: CASSIAGGSYNEQFF; DNA: TGTGCCAGCAGTATAGCGGGTGGCTCCTACAATGAGCAGTTCTTC
D: NA; J: TRBJ2-2; length: 11; size: NA; V: TRBV20-1; CDR3: CSVRGFGELFF; DNA: TGCAGTGTCAGGGGATTCGGGGAGCTGTTTTTT
D: NA; J: TRBJ2-5; length: 14; size: once; V: TRBV19; CDR3: CASSASGGEETQYF; DNA: TGTGCCAGTAGTGCCTCAGGGGGGGAGGAGACCCAGTACTTC
D: NA; J: TRBJ1-2; length: 13; size: NA; V: TRBV30; CDR3: CASRARENYGYTF; DNA: TGTGCCTCGCGGGCCAGGGAAAACTATGGCTACACCTTC
D: NA; J: TRBJ2-6; length: 16; size: NA; V: TRBV7-3; CDR3: CASSLSSGTGANVLTF; DNA: TGTGCCAGCAGCTTATCCAGCGGAACTGGGGCCAACGTCCTGACTTTC
D: NA; J: TRBJ2-1; length: 12; size: once; V: TRBV6-5; CDR3: CASSYSGGVQFF; DNA: TGTGCCAGCAGTTACTCGGGTGGGGTGCAGTTCTTC
D: NA; J: TRBJ2-2; length: 15; size: NA; V: TRBV11-2; CDR3: CASSLYAGNTGELFF; DNA: TGTGCCAGCAGCTTATATGCAGGGAACACCGGGGAGCTGTTTTTT
D: NA; J: TRBJ1-2; length: 15; size: NA; V: TRBV7-2; CDR3: CASSLGPRPNYGYTF; DNA: TGTGCCAGCAGCTTGGGCCCACGGCCTAACTATGGCTACACCTTC
D: NA; J: TRBJ1-2; length: 17; size: NA; V: TRBV5-4; CDR3: CASSLAGLVIGDGGYTF; DNA: TGTGCCAGCAGCTTGGCGGGGCTTGTGATTGGGGATGGCGGCTACACCTTC
D: NA; J: TRBJ2-3; length: 12; size: NA; V: TRBV9; CDR3: CASSVSPNTQYF; DNA: TGTGCCAGCAGCGTATCCCCAAATACGCAGTATTTT
D: NA; J: TRBJ1-1; length: 11; size: NA; V: TRBV30; CDR3: CAWSVVAEAFF; DNA: TGTGCCTGGAGTGTAGTTGCTGAAGCTTTCTTT
D: NA; J: TRBJ1-1; length: 14; size: NA; V: TRBV5-1; CDR3: CASSGVGGETEAFF; DNA: TGCGCCAGCAGCGGTGTAGGGGGGGAGACTGAAGCTTTCTTT
D: NA; J: TRBJ2-1; length: 16; size: NA; V: TRBV5-4; CDR3: CASSGGRVYPYNEQFF; DNA: TGTGCCAGCAGCGGCGGCAGGGTCTATCCCTACAATGAGCAGTTCTTC
D: NA; J: TRBJ2-7; length: 14; size: NA; V: TRBV5-1; CDR3: CASSLTTGFFEQYF; DNA: TGCGCCAGCAGCTTGACGACAGGATTCTTCGAGCAGTACTTC
D: TRBD2; J: TRBJ2-5; length: 15; size: once; V: TRBV6-5; CDR3: CASRSGLAGKETQYF; DNA: TGTGCCAGCAGGAGCGGACTAGCGGGCAAAGAGACCCAGTACTTC
D: NA; J: TRBJ2-6; length: 14; size: NA; V: TRBV2; CDR3: CASSEVSGANVLTF; DNA: TGTGCCAGCAGTGAGGTTTCTGGGGCCAACGTCCTGACTTTC
D: TRBD2; J: TRBJ2-1; length: 16; size: NA; V: TRBV18; CDR3: CASSPPSSGGYNEQFF; DNA: TGTGCCAGCTCACCCCCCTCGAGCGGGGGTTACAATGAGCAGTTCTTC
D: TRBD1; J: TRBJ1-1; length: 17; size: NA; V: TRBV15; CDR3: CATSRAMQGARDTEAFF; DNA: TGTGCCACCAGCAGAGCTATGCAGGGGGCGCGAGACACTGAAGCTTTCTTT
D: TRBD2; J: TRBJ2-7; length: 20; size: NA; V: TRBV7-7; CDR3: CASSLLLAGGRSFLSYEQYF; DNA: TGTGCTAGCAGCTTATTACTGGCGGGAGGAAGGAGCTTTCTCTCCTACGAGCAGTACTTC
D: TRBD2; J: TRBJ2-5; length: 19; size: NA; V: TRBV5-4; CDR3: CASIPDGLAGAGLGETQYF; DNA: TGTGCCTCTATCCCCGACGGGCTAGCGGGAGCGGGCTTGGGAGAGACCCAGTACTTC
D: NA; J: TRBJ1-4; length: 17; size: once; V: TRBV9; CDR3: CASSAGPGRGGGEKLFF; DNA: TGTGCCAGCAGCGCCGGGCCGGGGAGGGGCGGGGGTGAAAAACTGTTTTTT
D: TRBD2; J: TRBJ2-1; length: 15; size: once; V: TRBV4-3; CDR3: CASSLGGGGHYEQFF; DNA: TGCGCCAGCAGCCTCGGCGGGGGGGGGCACTATGAGCAGTTCTTC
D: NA; J: TRBJ1-2; length: 13; size: NA; V: TRBV30; CDR3: CAWDSQGLRGYTF; DNA: TGTGCCTGGGATTCACAGGGCTTACGAGGCTACACCTTC
D: TRBD2; J: TRBJ2-1; length: 17; size: NA; V: TRBV7-2; CDR3: CASSLLGWASGNNEQFF; DNA: TGTGCCAGCAGCTTATTGGGTTGGGCTAGCGGTAACAATGAGCAGTTCTTC
D: NA; J: TRBJ2-7; length: 13; size: NA; V: TRBV28; CDR3: CASNGRSSYEQYF; DNA: TGTGCCAGCAACGGCAGAAGCTCCTACGAGCAGTACTTC
D: NA; J: TRBJ1-1; length: 14; size: once; V: TRBV19; CDR3: CASSDGRGYTEAFF; DNA: TGTGCCAGTAGTGACGGCCGGGGGTACACTGAAGCTTTCTTT
D: TRBD1; J: TRBJ1-1; length: 14; size: NA; V: TRBV29-1; CDR3: CSVVGRGEGTEAFF; DNA: TGCAGCGTTGTAGGCAGGGGGGAAGGCACTGAAGCTTTCTTT
D: TRBD1; J: TRBJ2-3; length: 15; size: NA; V: TRBV2; CDR3: CASRDRAMNTDTQYF; DNA: TGTGCCAGCAGAGACAGGGCGATGAACACAGATACGCAGTATTTT
D: NA; J: TRBJ1-1; length: 11; size: NA; V: TRBV6-1; CDR3: CASPRGTEAFF; DNA: TGTGCCAGCCCGCGGGGGACTGAAGCTTTCTTT
D: NA; J: TRBJ2-1; length: 13; size: NA; V: TRBV6-6; CDR3: CASSYSLVHEQFF; DNA: TGTGCCAGCAGTTACTCATTGGTCCATGAGCAGTTCTTC
D: NA; J: TRBJ2-4; length: 15; size: NA; V: TRBV7-2; CDR3: CASSLDPGLHGIQYF; DNA: TGTGCCAGCAGCTTAGATCCAGGGCTCCATGGCATTCAGTACTTC
D: NA; J: TRBJ1-1; length: 12; size: NA; V: TRBV28; CDR3: CASKADEAEAFF; DNA: TGTGCCAGCAAAGCTGACGAGGCTGAAGCTTTCTTT
D: NA; J: TRBJ2-7; length: 13; size: NA; V: TRBV28; CDR3: CASSLRQNYEQYF; DNA: TGTGCCAGCAGTTTGAGGCAGAACTACGAGCAGTACTTC